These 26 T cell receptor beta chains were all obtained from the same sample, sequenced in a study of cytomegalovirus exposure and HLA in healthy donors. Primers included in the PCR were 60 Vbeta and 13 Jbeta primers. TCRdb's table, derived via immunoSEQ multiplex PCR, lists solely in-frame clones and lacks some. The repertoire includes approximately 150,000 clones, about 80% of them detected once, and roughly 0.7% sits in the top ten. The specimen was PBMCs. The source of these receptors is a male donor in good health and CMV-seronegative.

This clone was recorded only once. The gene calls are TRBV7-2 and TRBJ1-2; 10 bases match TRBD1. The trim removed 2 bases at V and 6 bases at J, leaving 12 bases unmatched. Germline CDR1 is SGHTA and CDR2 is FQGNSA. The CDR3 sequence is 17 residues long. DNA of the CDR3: TGTGCCAGCAGCTTAACCTCGGGACAGGGGTTTAGAAATGGCTACACCTTC. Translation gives CASSLTSGQGFRNGYTF.

The CDR3 spells CASSGLALTGELFF. The CDR3 DNA follows: TGTGCCAGCAGTGGGTTAGCTTTAACCGGGGAGCTGTTTTTT. This sequence joins TRBV25-1 and TRBJ2-2, with D hard to call. Germline-derived CDR1 and CDR2 are MGHDK and SYGVNS. This CDR3 has 14 residues. Trimming cost V 4 bases and J 5 bases, with 11 bases left between them.

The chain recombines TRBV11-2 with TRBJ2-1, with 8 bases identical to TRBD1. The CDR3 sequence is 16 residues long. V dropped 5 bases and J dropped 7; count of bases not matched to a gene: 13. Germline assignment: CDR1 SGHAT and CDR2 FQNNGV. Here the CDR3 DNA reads TGTGCCAGCAGCCGACAGGGGTTGGGTTGGGGGAATGAGCAGTTCTTC. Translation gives CASSRQGLGWGNEQFF.

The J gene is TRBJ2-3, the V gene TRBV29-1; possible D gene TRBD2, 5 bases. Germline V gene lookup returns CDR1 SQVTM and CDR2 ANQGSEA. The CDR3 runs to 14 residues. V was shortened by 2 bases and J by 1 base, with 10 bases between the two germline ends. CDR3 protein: CSVEQRQGTDTQYF. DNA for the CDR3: TGCAGCGTTGAACAGCGGCAGGGCACAGATACGCAGTATTTT.

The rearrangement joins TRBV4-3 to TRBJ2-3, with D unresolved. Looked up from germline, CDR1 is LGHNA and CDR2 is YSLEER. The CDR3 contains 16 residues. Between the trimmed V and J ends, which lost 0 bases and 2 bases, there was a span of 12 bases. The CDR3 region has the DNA TGCGCCAGCAGCCAAGATTACAGAGATACCACAGATACGCAGTATTTT. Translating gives CASSQDYRDTTDTQYF.

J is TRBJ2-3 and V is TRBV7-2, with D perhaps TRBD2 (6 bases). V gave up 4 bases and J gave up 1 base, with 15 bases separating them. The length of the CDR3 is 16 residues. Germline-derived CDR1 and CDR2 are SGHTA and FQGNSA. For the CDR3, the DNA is TGTGCCAGCAGCTCCCGTGGGGCTAGCGGCACAGATACGCAGTATTTT. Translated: CASSSRGASGTDTQYF.

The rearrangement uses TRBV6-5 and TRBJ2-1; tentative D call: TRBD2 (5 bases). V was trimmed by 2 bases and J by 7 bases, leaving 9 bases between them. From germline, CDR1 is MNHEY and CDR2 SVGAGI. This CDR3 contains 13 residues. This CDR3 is CASSYRGLNEQFF. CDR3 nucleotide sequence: TGTGCCAGCAGTTACCGGGGTTTGAATGAGCAGTTCTTC.

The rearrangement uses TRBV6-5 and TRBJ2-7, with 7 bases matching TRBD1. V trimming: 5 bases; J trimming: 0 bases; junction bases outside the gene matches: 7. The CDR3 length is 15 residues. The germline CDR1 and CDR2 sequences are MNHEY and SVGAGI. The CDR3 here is CASSTQDRSSYEQYF. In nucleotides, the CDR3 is TGTGCCAGCAGTACCCAGGACAGGAGCTCCTACGAGCAGTACTTC.

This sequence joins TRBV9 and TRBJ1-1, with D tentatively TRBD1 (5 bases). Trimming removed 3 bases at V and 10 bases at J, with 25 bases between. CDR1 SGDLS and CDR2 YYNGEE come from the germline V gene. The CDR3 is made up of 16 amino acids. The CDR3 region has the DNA TGTGCCAGCAGCGCGGGGGGGGGACCCCTAACTCCCGGAGCTTTCTTT. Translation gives CASSAGGGPLTPGAFF.

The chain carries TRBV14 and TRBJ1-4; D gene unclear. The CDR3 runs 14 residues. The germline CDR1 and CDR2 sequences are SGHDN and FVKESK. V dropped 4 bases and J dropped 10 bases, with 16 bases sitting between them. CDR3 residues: CASSLPVPAGKLFF. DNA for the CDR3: TGTGCCAGCAGCCTCCCGGTGCCCGCCGGAAAACTGTTTTTT.

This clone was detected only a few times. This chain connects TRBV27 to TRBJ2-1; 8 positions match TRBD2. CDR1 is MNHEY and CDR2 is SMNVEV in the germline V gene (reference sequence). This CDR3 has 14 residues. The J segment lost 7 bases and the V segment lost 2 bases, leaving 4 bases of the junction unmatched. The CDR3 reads CASSLGGRFNEQFF. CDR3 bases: TGTGCCAGCAGTTTAGGCGGGAGGTTTAATGAGCAGTTCTTC.

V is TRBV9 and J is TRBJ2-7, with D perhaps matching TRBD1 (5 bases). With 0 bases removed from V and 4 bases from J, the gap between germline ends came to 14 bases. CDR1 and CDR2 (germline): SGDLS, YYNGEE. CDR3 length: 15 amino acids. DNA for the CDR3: TGTGCCAGCAGCGTAGGACCAGGGTTAATGTACGAGCAGTACTTC. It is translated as CASSVGPGLMYEQYF.

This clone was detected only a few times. The DNA for the CDR3 is TGTGCCAGCAGCGTAGGTAGGACAGCCTACGAGCAGTACTTC. Translating it yields CASSVGRTAYEQYF. This rearrangement joins TRBV9 to TRBJ2-7, with D maybe TRBD1 (6 bases). V gave up 0 bases and J gave up 2 bases, with 9 bases separating them. CDR1 SGDLS and CDR2 YYNGEE come from the germline V gene. This CDR3 is 14 amino acids long. Supplemented by reference TRBV9 and TRBJ2-7, the full variable domain reads DSGVTQTPKHLITATGQRVTLRCSPRSGDLSVYWYQQSLDQGLQFLIQYYNGEERAKGNILERFSAQQFPDLHSELNLSSLELGDSALYFCASSVGRTAYEQYFGPGTRLTVT.

Written as DNA, the CDR3 is TGTGCCAGCAGTTCCCTGGGGGGATACGAGCAGTACTTC. Its protein product is CASSSLGGYEQYF. V and J are TRBV2 and TRBJ2-7; D perhaps matches TRBD2 (6 bases). Trimming cost V 5 bases and J 4 bases, with 12 bases left between them. Germline CDR1 SNHLY, CDR2 FYNNEI. The CDR3 has 13 residues.

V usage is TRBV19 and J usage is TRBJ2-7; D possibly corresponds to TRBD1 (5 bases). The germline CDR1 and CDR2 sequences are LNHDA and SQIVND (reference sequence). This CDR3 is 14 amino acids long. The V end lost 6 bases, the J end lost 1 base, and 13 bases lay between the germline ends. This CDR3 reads CASRLGKGSYEQYF. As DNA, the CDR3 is TGTGCCAGTAGGCTAGGTAAGGGGTCCTACGAGCAGTACTTC.

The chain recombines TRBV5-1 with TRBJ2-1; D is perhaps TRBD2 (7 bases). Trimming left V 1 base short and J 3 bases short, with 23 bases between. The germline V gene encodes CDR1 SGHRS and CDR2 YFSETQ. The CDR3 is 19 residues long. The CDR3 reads CASSLRRWGGQLDYNEQFF. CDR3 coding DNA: TGCGCCAGCAGCTTGCGCCGCTGGGGGGGCCAACTCGACTACAATGAGCAGTTCTTC.

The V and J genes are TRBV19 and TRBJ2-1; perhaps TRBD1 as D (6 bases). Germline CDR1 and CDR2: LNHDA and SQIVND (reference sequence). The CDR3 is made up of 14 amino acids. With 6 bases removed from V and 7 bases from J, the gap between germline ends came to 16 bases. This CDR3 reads CASSESGAWNEQFF. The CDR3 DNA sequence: TGTGCCAGTAGCGAGTCAGGGGCGTGGAATGAGCAGTTCTTC.

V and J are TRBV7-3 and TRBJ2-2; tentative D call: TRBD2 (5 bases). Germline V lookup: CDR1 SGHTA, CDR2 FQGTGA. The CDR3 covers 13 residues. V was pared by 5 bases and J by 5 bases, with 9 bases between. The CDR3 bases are TGTGCCAGCAGCCTTACGGGGACCGGGGAGCTGTTTTTT. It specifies CASSLTGTGELFF.

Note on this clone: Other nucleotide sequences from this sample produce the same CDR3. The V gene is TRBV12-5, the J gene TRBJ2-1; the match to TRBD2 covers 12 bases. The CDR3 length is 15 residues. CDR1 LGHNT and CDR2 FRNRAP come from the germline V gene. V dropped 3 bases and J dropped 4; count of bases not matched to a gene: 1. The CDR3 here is CASGLTSGGYNEQFF. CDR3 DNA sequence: TGTGCTAGTGGTTTAACTAGCGGGGGGTACAATGAGCAGTTCTTC.

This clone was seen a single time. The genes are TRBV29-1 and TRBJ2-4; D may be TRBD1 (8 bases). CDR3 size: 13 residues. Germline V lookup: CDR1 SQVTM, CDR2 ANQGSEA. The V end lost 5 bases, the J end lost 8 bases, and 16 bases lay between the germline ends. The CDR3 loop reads CSVTRQGRDIQYF. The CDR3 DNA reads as TGCAGCGTTACCCGACAGGGGAGGGACATTCAGTACTTC.

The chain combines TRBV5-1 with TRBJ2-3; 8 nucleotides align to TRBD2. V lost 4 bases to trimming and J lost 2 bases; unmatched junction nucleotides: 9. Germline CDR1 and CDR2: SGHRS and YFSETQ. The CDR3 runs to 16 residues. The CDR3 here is CASSRSGSRYTDTQYF. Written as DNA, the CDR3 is TGCGCCAGCAGCCGAAGCGGGAGTCGTTACACAGATACGCAGTATTTT.

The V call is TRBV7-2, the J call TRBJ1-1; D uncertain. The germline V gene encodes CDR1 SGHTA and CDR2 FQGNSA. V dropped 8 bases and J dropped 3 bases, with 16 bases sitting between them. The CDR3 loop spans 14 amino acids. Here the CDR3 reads CASLHAEGDTEAFF. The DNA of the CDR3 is TGTGCCAGCCTCCATGCCGAGGGTGACACTGAAGCTTTCTTT.

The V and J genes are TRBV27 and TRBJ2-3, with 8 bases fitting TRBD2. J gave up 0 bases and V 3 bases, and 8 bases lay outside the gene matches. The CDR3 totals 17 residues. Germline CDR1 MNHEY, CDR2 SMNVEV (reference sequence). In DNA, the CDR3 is TGTGCCAGCAGTTTTTTCCCCCAGCGGGAGAGCACAGATACGCAGTATTTT. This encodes CASSFFPQRESTDTQYF.

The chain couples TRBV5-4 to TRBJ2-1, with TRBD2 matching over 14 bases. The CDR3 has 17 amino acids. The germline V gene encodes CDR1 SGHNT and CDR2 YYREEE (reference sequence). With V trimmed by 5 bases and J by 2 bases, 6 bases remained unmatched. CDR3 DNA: TGTGCCAGCAGACTGGGACTAGCGGGGGCCACCTACAATGAGCAGTTCTTC. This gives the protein CASRLGLAGATYNEQFF.

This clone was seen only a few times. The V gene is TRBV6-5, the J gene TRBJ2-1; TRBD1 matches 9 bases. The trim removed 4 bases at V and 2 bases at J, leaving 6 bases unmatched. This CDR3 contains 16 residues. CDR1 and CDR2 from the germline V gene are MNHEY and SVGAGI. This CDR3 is CASSWGQGGPYNEQFF. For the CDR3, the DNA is TGTGCCAGCAGTTGGGGACAGGGTGGGCCCTACAATGAGCAGTTCTTC.

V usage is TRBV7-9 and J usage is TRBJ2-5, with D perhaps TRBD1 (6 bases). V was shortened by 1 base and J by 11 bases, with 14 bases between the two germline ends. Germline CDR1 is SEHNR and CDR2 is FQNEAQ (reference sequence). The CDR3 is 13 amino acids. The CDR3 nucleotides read TGTGCCAGCAGCTTAGGAACAGGGAATGCTCAGTACTTC. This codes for CASSLGTGNAQYF.